This TCR beta chain was captured by sequencing in a study of cytomegalovirus exposure and HLA in healthy donors. Germline V gene data show CDR1 as SGHRS and CDR2 as YFSETQ. The germline V and J ends were trimmed by 4 bases and 2 bases, with 9 bases remaining between them. The CDR3 is 13 amino acids. With 60 Vbeta and 13 Jbeta primers, the PCR was carried out. The data were produced by immunoSEQ multiplex PCR, yet TCRdb's version contains in-frame clones alone and is incomplete. The sample contains some 140,000 clones, approximately 85% of which appear only once. Material: PBMCs. This TCR was sampled from a woman aged 25 to 39 in good health and CMV-seropositive. The rearrangement uses TRBV5-1 and TRBJ2-5; possibly TRBD2 for D (7 bases). CDR3: CASSKGGQETQYF. CDR3 DNA sequence: TGCGCCAGCAGCAAGGGGGGGCAAGAGACCCAGTACTTC.